This passage covers 16 T cell receptor beta chains from one sample sequenced in a study of shared clonotypes between healthy human individuals. The table came from immunoSEQ multiplex PCR; TCRdb's copy has only in-frame clones and leaves some out. The sample records about 700,000 clones, 74% being singletons. The sample was memory CD4+ T cells sorted from blood. Noted subset: CD45RA-negative fraction. The receptor set was obtained from a woman younger than 45 in good health.

This clone has a single count. The chain is built from TRBV5-8 and TRBJ1-1; 7 nucleotides line up with TRBD1. CDR1 and CDR2 from the germline V gene are SGHTS and YDEGEE. This CDR3 region has 18 residues. V shed 3 bases and J 5 bases; nucleotides not matched to a gene: 19. The CDR3 bases are TGTGCCAGCAGCTACCGATTCATTTCCACAGGGGCGCAAACTGAAGCTTTCTTT. As protein: CASSYRFISTGAQTEAFF.

V is TRBV18 and J is TRBJ1-2; the match to TRBD1 covers 8 bases. CDR1 is KGHSH and CDR2 is LQKENI in the germline V gene. Trimming took 3 bases from V and 0 from J; bases not matched to a gene: 9. CDR3 length: 17 residues. The CDR3 is CASSPDDRGHSNYGYTF. The CDR3 nucleotides are TGTGCCAGCTCACCCGATGACAGGGGCCACTCTAACTATGGCTACACCTTC.

In DNA form, the CDR3 reads TGTGCCAGCAGTTTACTAGCTAACTATGGCTACACCTTC. Its protein product is CASSLLANYGYTF. The rearrangement uses TRBV28 and TRBJ1-2; D uncertain. CDR1 and CDR2 from the germline V gene are MDHEN and SYDVKM. Trimming left V 2 bases short and J 0 bases short, with 4 bases between. The CDR3 has 13 residues.

Of note for this clone: The sample carries other DNA sequences with the same CDR3. This chain uses TRBV19 with TRBJ1-4; 7 bases are a match to TRBD1. From germline, CDR1 is LNHDA and CDR2 SQIVND (reference sequence). CDR3 length: 15 residues. The trim removed 5 bases at V and 5 bases at J, leaving 8 bases unmatched. CDR3 sequence: CASSSPGTENEKLFF. CDR3 bases: TGTGCCAGTAGTTCCCCCGGGACAGAAAATGAAAAACTGTTTTTT.

The chain joins TRBV7-2 to TRBJ2-1; 7 bases fit TRBD2. This CDR3 has 16 amino acids. Per germline, CDR1 SGHTA and CDR2 FQGNSA. V lost 1 base and J lost 9; bases outside the gene matches: 12. CDR3: CASSLVWEGLRGEQFF. DNA of the CDR3: TGTGCCAGCAGCTTAGTGTGGGAGGGCCTAAGGGGTGAGCAGTTCTTC.

CDR3: CASSTGGESQPQHF. CDR3 nucleotide sequence: TGTGCCAGCTCGACAGGGGGCGAGTCCCAGCCCCAGCATTTT. The gene calls are TRBV11-2 and TRBJ1-5, with TRBD1 identical over 10 bases. The CDR3 extends over 14 amino acids. Trimming removed 8 bases from V and 7 bases from J; junction bases left unmatched: 8. Germline lookup yields CDR1 SGHAT and CDR2 FQNNGV.

This clone was seen a handful of times. The V and J genes are TRBV18 and TRBJ1-1; a possible D gene is TRBD1 (6 bases). The CDR3 covers 16 residues. Germline CDR1 reads KGHSH; CDR2 reads LQKENI. Deletions cut 5 bases from V and 0 bases from J, with 16 bases between. CDR3 residues: CASSMGAPGMNTEAFF. Written as DNA, the CDR3 is TGTGCCAGCTCAATGGGGGCCCCGGGGATGAACACTGAAGCTTTCTTT.

The rearrangement uses TRBV7-2 and TRBJ2-6, with 7 bases identical to TRBD1. Germline V gene sequence: CDR1 SGHTA, CDR2 FQGNSA. The V segment lost 1 base and the J segment 1 base; nucleotides outside the gene matches: 7. The CDR3 runs to 18 residues. The CDR3 region is CASSLVATGSSGANVLTF. The CDR3 nucleotides read TGTGCCAGCAGCTTAGTCGCGACAGGGAGTTCTGGGGCCAACGTCCTGACTTTC.

The V and J genes are TRBV19 and TRBJ2-7, with TRBD2 matching over 9 bases. This CDR3 has 13 residues. Losses at the gene ends were 4 bases for V and 9 bases for J; bases not matched to a gene: 7. Germline V lookup: CDR1 LNHDA, CDR2 SQIVND (reference sequence). Written as DNA, the CDR3 is TGTGCCAGTAGTAGTAATAGCGGGAGAGGGCAGTACTTC. Translated: CASSSNSGRGQYF.

The CDR3 nucleotides read TGTGCCAGCAGCCAAGGGAACCAGGGCGAAAAACTGTTTTTT. This translates into CASSQGNQGEKLFF. This sequence joins TRBV4-2 and TRBJ1-4, with D perhaps TRBD1 (5 bases). Germline assignment: CDR1 LGHNA and CDR2 YNFKEQ. CDR3 length equals 14 residues. V lost 1 base and J lost 8, with 11 bases in between.

With respect to this clone: Distinct nucleotide sequences in the sample also encode this CDR3. The CDR3: CASSRSGSTDTQYF. In DNA form, the CDR3 reads TGTGCCAGTAGCCGGTCGGGGAGCACAGATACGCAGTATTTT. The chain joins TRBV19 to TRBJ2-3, with a possible D match to TRBD2 (5 bases). The CDR3 has 14 amino acids. The V gene lost 6 bases and the J gene lost 0 bases, with 10 bases spanning the gap. CDR1 is LNHDA and CDR2 is SQIVND in the germline V gene (reference sequence). Full variable domain (missing parts from reference TRBV19 and TRBJ2-3): DGGITQSPKYLFRKEGQNVTLSCEQNLNHDAMYWYRQDPGQGLRLIYYSQIVNDFQKGDIAEGYSVSREKKESFPLTVTSAQKNPTAFYLCASSRSGSTDTQYFGPGTRLTVL.

V usage is TRBV6-1 and J usage is TRBJ1-5; 8 bases are shared with TRBD1. CDR3 size: 15 residues. CDR1 is MNHNS, CDR2 SASEGT, per germline. Losses at the gene ends were 4 bases for V and 7 bases for J; bases not matched to a gene: 9. CDR3 region: CASSAWTGINQPQHF. The DNA of the CDR3 is TGTGCCAGCAGTGCCTGGACAGGGATTAACCAGCCCCAGCATTTT.

The chain links TRBV19 to TRBJ2-7; a weak D match, TRBD2 (6 bases). Trimming removed 2 bases at V and 3 bases at J, with 8 bases between. From germline, CDR1 is LNHDA and CDR2 SQIVND (reference sequence). The CDR3 has 13 amino acids. CDR3: CASSIQEGYEQYF. The CDR3 bases are TGTGCCAGTAGTATACAGGAGGGCTACGAGCAGTACTTC.

The chain combines TRBV5-1 with TRBJ2-1; TRBD2 agrees at 8 bases. With 0 bases clipped from V and 5 bases from J, the junction kept 4 bases outside the gene matches. Germline V CDR1 and CDR2: SGHRS, YFSETQ. The CDR3 length is 15 residues. The chain's CDR3 is CASSLVIAGNNEQFF. Here the CDR3 DNA reads TGCGCCAGCAGCTTGGTGATAGCGGGGAACAATGAGCAGTTCTTC. The variable domain in full, completed from reference TRBV5-1 and TRBJ2-1, reads KAGVTQTPRYLIKTRGQQVTLSCSPISGHRSVSWYQQTPGQGLQFLFEYFSETQRNKGNFPGRFSGRQFSNSRSEMNVSTLELGDSALYLCASSLVIAGNNEQFFGPGTRLTVL.

CDR3 protein: CAWQGLSNEKLFF. CDR3 DNA sequence: TGTGCCTGGCAGGGACTGTCGAATGAAAAACTGTTTTTT. The gene calls are TRBV30 and TRBJ1-4; the D gene is possibly TRBD1 (5 bases). The CDR3 is 13 amino acids. CDR1 is GTSNPN and CDR2 is SVGIG in the germline V gene (reference sequence). Trimming cost V 5 bases and J 5 bases, with 12 bases left between them. Variable domain in full (rest from reference TRBV30 and TRBJ1-4): SQTIHQWPATLVQPVGSPLSLECTVEGTSNPNLYWYRQAAGRGLQLLFYSVGIGQISSEVPQNLSASRPQDRQFILSSKKLLLSDSGFYLCAWQGLSNEKLFFGSGTQLSVL.

The V call is TRBV5-1, the J call TRBJ1-1, with TRBD1 as a possible D gene (5 bases). The length of the CDR3 is 13 residues. Trimming stripped 0 bases from V and 6 bases from J, with 9 bases between. Germline V gene lookup returns CDR1 SGHRS and CDR2 YFSETQ. The CDR3 region is CASSLDGAAEAFF. DNA of the CDR3: TGCGCCAGCAGCTTGGATGGGGCGGCTGAAGCTTTCTTT.